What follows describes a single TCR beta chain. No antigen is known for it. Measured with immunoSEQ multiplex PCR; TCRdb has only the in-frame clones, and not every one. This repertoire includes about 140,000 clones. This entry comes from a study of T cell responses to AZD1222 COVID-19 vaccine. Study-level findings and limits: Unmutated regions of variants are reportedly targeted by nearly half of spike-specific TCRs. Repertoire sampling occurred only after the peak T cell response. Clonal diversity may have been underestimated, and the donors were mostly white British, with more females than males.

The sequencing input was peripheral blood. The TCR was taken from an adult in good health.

The CDR3 region has the DNA TGCGCCAGCAGCCAAGATTCCGCACCCAGGGGCAGAAACACCATATATTTT. Amino acids: CASSQDSAPRGRNTIYF. The chain joins TRBV4-3 to TRBJ1-3, with a possible D match to TRBD1 (6 bases). This CDR3 is built from 17 residues. Trimming removed 0 bases from V and 5 bases from J, with 17 bases in between. Per the germline V gene, CDR1 is LGHNA and CDR2 is YSLEER.